These T cell receptor beta chains were read from a single sample in a study of cytomegalovirus exposure and HLA in healthy donors. Clones were read by immunoSEQ multiplex PCR, and TCRdb kept only the in-frame ones, dropping some. The table has 99,000 or so clones, approximately 11% seen once. Input material: PBMCs. The receptors come from a man aged 35 to 55 in good health and CMV-seropositive. The CDR3 runs from the conserved cysteine through the conserved F or W.

v_gene	j_gene	CDR3aa
TRBV19	TRBJ1-2	CASGDRDSHYGYTF
TRBV7-2	TRBJ2-7	CASSFGGGHEQYF
TRBV18	TRBJ2-3	CASSPRSSISTDTQYF
TRBV7-9	TRBJ2-7	CASSSPGLALGESAYEQYF
TRBV10-1	TRBJ2-7	CASSHGLADSSYEQYF
TRBV7-6	TRBJ1-1	CASSLYRGGGEAFF
TRBV7-9	TRBJ2-3	CASSPSGNTDTQYF
TRBV7-9	TRBJ1-5	CASSPLNQPQHF
TRBV19	TRBJ2-1	CASSIRTSAYNEQFF
TRBV7-2	TRBJ2-5	CASSTSGTGVAETQYF
TRBV9	TRBJ2-5	CASSVQGETQYF
TRBV6-5	TRBJ2-7	CASSSGLRGEQYF
TRBV7-9	TRBJ1-4	CASSLSRQGPANEKLFF
TRBV2	TRBJ2-2	CATRLSGTVANTGELFF
TRBV29-1	TRBJ2-1	CSVRRGSYNEQFF
TRBV7-2	TRBJ2-5	CASSLVTGPQETQYF
TRBV9	TRBJ2-2	CASSIIGELFF
TRBV21-1	TRBJ2-3	CASSGKPGLATYERADTQYF
TRBV6-5	TRBJ1-1	CASSFSVAVPNTEAFF
TRBV7-9	TRBJ1-2	CASSSQGIYGYTF
TRBV10-3	TRBJ1-5	CAISVTPGNQPQHF
TRBV7-2	TRBJ2-7	CASSLVGQGWHGEQYF
TRBV6-5	TRBJ1-2	CASGRDSYGYTF
TRBV27	TRBJ2-1	CASSVVTRTYNEQFF
TRBV7-6	TRBJ2-2	CASSLGGQNTGELFF